This T cell receptor (beta chain) comes out of a study of T cells after yellow fever vaccination. With 0 bases removed from V and 8 bases from J, the gap between germline ends came to 10 bases. The CDR3 runs 14 residues. Germline CDR1 MNHEY, CDR2 SVGAGI. TCRdb used MiXCR to reprocess the 5' RACE reads, holding one entry per CDR3 protein. The sample has 250,000 to 400,000 distinct CDR3 sequences, roughly 4.3% seen once. This clonotype showed up just a few times. The material sequenced was PBMCs, taken 5 days after the yellow fever booster vaccination. The gene calls are TRBV6-5 and TRBJ2-2, with D possibly being TRBD1 (6 bases). The receptor was derived from a man between 18 and 35 years old who received the YFV17D yellow fever vaccine. CDR3 protein: CASSYSHRVGELFF. The CDR3 nucleotides read TGTGCCAGCAGTTACTCGCACAGGGTGGGGGAGCTGTTTTTT.